What follows are 32 T cell receptor beta chains derived from one specimen sequenced in a study of blood T cell repertoires in COVID-19. TCRdb's copy holds only in-frame clones and misses some; the assay was immunoSEQ multiplex PCR. This table has tens of thousands of clones, 80% appearing once. The sample consisted of peripheral blood. Receptor source: a man between 65 and 85 years old with acute or convalescent COVID-19.

This clone is medium-sized by share. V gene TRBV19 combines with J gene TRBJ2-7; 10 bases fit TRBD1. This CDR3 contains 13 residues. Germline assignment: CDR1 LNHDA and CDR2 SQIVND (reference sequence). The trim removed 4 bases at V and 4 bases at J, leaving 1 base unmatched. The CDR3 region is CASSTGQGYEQYF. The DNA for the CDR3 is TGTGCCAGTAGTACGGGACAGGGGTACGAGCAGTACTTC.

The gene calls are TRBV7-2 and TRBJ1-5; the D is unclear. V was trimmed by 5 bases and J by 3 bases, leaving 11 bases between them. Germline V gene data show CDR1 as SGHTA and CDR2 as FQGNSA. This CDR3 contains 14 residues. The CDR3 here is CASSPGSLNQPQHF. In DNA form, the CDR3 reads TGTGCCAGCAGCCCAGGATCTCTCAATCAGCCCCAGCATTTT.

This chain uses TRBV18 with TRBJ2-1, with 9 bases aligning to TRBD2. The germline V gene has CDR1 KGHSH and CDR2 LQKENI. The CDR3 runs 13 residues. The J segment lost 7 bases and the V segment lost 6 bases, leaving 4 bases of the junction unmatched. The CDR3 DNA is TGTGCCAGCTCGCTGACTAGCGGTAATGAGCAGTTCTTC. Translating it yields CASSLTSGNEQFF.

This rearrangement joins TRBV19 to TRBJ1-4; 9 bases are a match to TRBD1. V dropped 7 bases and J dropped 0; count of bases not matched to a gene: 9. Per germline, CDR1 LNHDA and CDR2 SQIVND (reference sequence). The CDR3 covers 17 residues. DNA for the CDR3: TGTGCCAGTACCGATAAGGGGACAGGGACAACTAATGAAAAACTGTTTTTT. Its translation is CASTDKGTGTTNEKLFF.

CDR3 residues: CASSLGGGADTEAFF. The DNA for the CDR3 is TGTGCCAGCAGCTTAGGAGGGGGCGCGGACACTGAAGCTTTCTTT. The V call is TRBV11-2, the J call TRBJ1-1; TRBD1 aligns across 7 bases. V shed 1 base and J 3 bases; nucleotides not matched to a gene: 5. Germline V gene lookup returns CDR1 SGHAT and CDR2 FQNNGV. The CDR3 is made up of 15 amino acids.

This clone was observed once. The chain is built from TRBV4-1 and TRBJ1-6, with 7 nucleotides matching TRBD1. The J segment lost 10 bases and the V segment lost 0 bases, leaving 9 bases of the junction unmatched. Per the germline V gene, CDR1 is MGHRA and CDR2 is YSYEKL. CDR3 length: 16 amino acids. CDR3 DNA: TGCGCCAGCAGCCAAGACAGACAGGGTACGTGGTCACCCCTCCACTTT. It is translated as CASSQDRQGTWSPLHF.

The chain combines TRBV9 with TRBJ1-1; 7 nucleotides match TRBD1. The CDR3 loop spans 16 amino acids. CDR1 and CDR2 (germline): SGDLS, YYNGEE. The ends lost 5 bases at V and 3 bases at J; junction bases unmatched: 13. The CDR3 here is CASRTPQGRRDTEAFF. The CDR3 DNA reads TGTGCCAGCAGAACTCCACAGGGGAGGCGGGACACTGAAGCTTTCTTT.

J is TRBJ2-2 and V is TRBV6-6, with 10 bases identical to TRBD1. Germline V gene data show CDR1 as MNHNY and CDR2 as SVGAGI (reference sequence). V gave up 2 bases and J gave up 4 bases; unmatched junction bases: 1. The CDR3 spans 15 residues. The CDR3 coding sequence is TGTGCCAGCAGTTACGGGACAGGGGTCACCGGGGAGCTGTTTTTT. Translating gives CASSYGTGVTGELFF.

The chain links TRBV5-1 to TRBJ1-3; D is ambiguous. Germline CDR1 SGHRS, CDR2 YFSETQ. The CDR3 totals 15 residues. The V gene lost 0 bases and the J gene lost 4 bases, with 11 bases spanning the gap. In DNA, the CDR3 is TGCGCCAGCAGCTTGGCCCCGGAGGTCGGAAACACCATATATTTT. It translates to CASSLAPEVGNTIYF.

This sequence joins TRBV24-1 and TRBJ1-5; 12 bases are a match to TRBD1. CDR1 is KGHDR and CDR2 is SFDVKD in the germline V gene. The CDR3 loop spans 16 amino acids. The V and J ends lost 4 bases and 3 bases, in that order; junction bases with no gene match: 3. CDR3 sequence reads: CATSDGTGGPNQPQHF. CDR3 DNA: TGTGCCACCAGTGACGGGACAGGGGGCCCCAATCAGCCCCAGCATTTT.

The CDR3 region is CASSERIQVRYGYTF. The CDR3 nucleotides are TGTGCCAGCAGTGAGAGAATACAGGTTCGCTATGGCTACACCTTC. The chain carries TRBV2 and TRBJ1-2, with D tentatively TRBD1 (5 bases). There are 15 residues in the CDR3. Germline V gives CDR1 SNHLY, CDR2 FYNNEI. V shed 3 bases and J shed 4 bases, with 15 bases lying between them.

The chain uses TRBV29-1 and TRBJ1-2, with 10 bases that match TRBD1. The CDR3 contains 16 residues. Per germline, CDR1 SQVTM and CDR2 ANQGSEA. The J segment lost 6 bases and the V segment lost 2 bases, leaving 12 bases of the junction unmatched. The CDR3 bases are TGCAGCGTTGAATCATTCGGACAGGGGGAAATAGATGGCTACACCTTC. This sequence encodes CSVESFGQGEIDGYTF.

The gene calls are TRBV9 and TRBJ2-5, with D unclear. Germline CDR1 SGDLS, CDR2 YYNGEE. This CDR3 has 14 residues. Between the trimmed V and J ends, which lost 0 bases and 5 bases, there was a span of 11 bases. The CDR3: CASSVGVGVETQYF. The CDR3, as DNA: TGTGCCAGCAGCGTAGGTGTTGGAGTGGAGACCCAGTACTTC.

This clone was seen only once. The V gene is TRBV7-2, the J gene TRBJ1-1; TRBD1 aligns across 7 bases. Trimming cost V 5 bases and J 5 bases; bases outside gene matches: 5. This CDR3 is built from 13 residues. Germline loops: CDR1 SGHTA, CDR2 FQGNSA. The CDR3 loop is CASSPTGRTEAFF. For the CDR3, the DNA is TGTGCCAGCAGCCCGACAGGGAGGACTGAAGCTTTCTTT.

The chain recombines TRBV5-6 with TRBJ1-4; maybe TRBD1 (5 bases). CDR1 SGHDT and CDR2 YYEEEE come from the germline V gene. Trimming left V 4 bases short and J 4 bases short, with 11 bases between. The CDR3 sequence is 14 residues long. In nucleotides, the CDR3 is TGTGCCAGCAGCCAGACAGTCCATAATGAAAAACTGTTTTTT. It yields the protein CASSQTVHNEKLFF.

The chain links TRBV6-2 or TRBV6-3 to TRBJ1-5, with 8 bases lining up with TRBD1. The ends lost 0 bases at V and 2 bases at J; junction bases unmatched: 9. The CDR3 runs to 18 residues. CDR1 MNHEY and CDR2 SVGEGT come from the germline V gene. CDR3: CASSYSQGAMGGNQPQHF. The CDR3 DNA sequence: TGTGCCAGCAGTTACTCGCAGGGGGCGATGGGGGGCAATCAGCCCCAGCATTTT.

The J gene is TRBJ2-1, the V gene TRBV28; D is ambiguous. The CDR3 sequence is 11 residues long. Germline values: CDR1 MDHEN, CDR2 SYDVKM. With 6 bases removed from V and 3 bases from J, the gap between germline ends came to 3 bases. DNA for the CDR3: TGTGCCAGCAGCAACTACAATGAGCAGTTCTTC. It translates to CASSNYNEQFF. Full variable domain (outside the CDR3, taken from reference TRBV28 and TRBJ2-1): DVKVTQSSRYLVKRTGEKVFLECVQDMDHENMFWYRQDPGLGLRLIYFSYDVKMKEKGDIPEGYSVSREKKERFSLILESASTNQTSMYLCASSNYNEQFFGPGTRLTVL.

This clone appeared a single time. The chain recombines TRBV2 with TRBJ1-4; 8 nucleotides match TRBD1. This CDR3 region has 15 residues. The germline CDR1 and CDR2 sequences are SNHLY and FYNNEI. V lost 0 bases, J lost 6 bases, and 3 bases stayed unmatched. DNA of the CDR3: TGTGCCAGCAGTGAAGCCAGGGGGCGGGATGAAAAACTGTTTTTT. This sequence encodes CASSEARGRDEKLFF.

The J gene is TRBJ1-1, the V gene TRBV11-1, with D tentatively TRBD1 (6 bases). V lost 1 base, J lost 6 bases, and 15 bases lay in between. The CDR3 consists of 15 residues. Germline V CDR1 and CDR2: SGHAT, FQDESV (reference sequence). The CDR3 DNA reads TGTGCCAGCAGCTTAGAACAGGGATCTATGGCTGAAGCTTTCTTT. Amino acid sequence: CASSLEQGSMAEAFF. The full variable domain, completed using reference TRBV11-1 and TRBJ1-1, is EAEVAQSPRYKITEKSQAVAFWCDPISGHATLYWYRQILGQGPELLVQFQDESVVDDSQLPKDRFSAERLKGVDSTLKIQPAELGDSAMYLCASSLEQGSMAEAFFGQGTRLTVV.

CDR3 protein: CASSRLAGGSYNEQFF. DNA of the CDR3: TGTGCCAGCAGCCGACTAGCGGGGGGCTCCTACAATGAGCAGTTCTTC. The chain joins TRBV7-9 to TRBJ2-1; TRBD2 matches 13 bases. The CDR3 sequence is 16 residues long. The ends lost 5 bases at V and 0 bases at J; junction bases unmatched: 1. The germline V gene encodes CDR1 SEHNR and CDR2 FQNEAQ (reference sequence).

CDR3: CASSYGGTGINGYTF. The CDR3 nucleotides are TGTGCCAGCAGTTACGGCGGGACAGGGATTAACGGCTACACCTTC. The chain uses TRBV6-2 or TRBV6-3 and TRBJ1-2; 9 bases are shared with TRBD1. Germline V lookup: CDR1 MNHEY, CDR2 SVGEGT. The CDR3 has 15 residues. J gave up 8 bases and V 2 bases, and 9 bases lay outside the gene matches.

The chain carries TRBV11-2 and TRBJ1-1; possible D gene TRBD1, 6 bases. Deletions cut 3 bases from V and 5 bases from J, with 16 bases between. Germline CDR1 SGHAT, CDR2 FQNNGV. The CDR3 runs to 15 residues. The CDR3 here is CASSLEGGGRTEAFF. Here the CDR3 DNA reads TGTGCCAGCAGCTTGGAGGGGGGGGGACGGACTGAAGCTTTCTTT.

The rearrangement links TRBV7-2 to TRBJ1-1, with 7 positions matching TRBD1. The CDR3 has 14 amino acids. V shed 2 bases and J 4 bases; nucleotides not matched to a gene: 4. Germline V lookup: CDR1 SGHTA, CDR2 FQGNSA. The CDR3 here is CASSLRGRSTEAFF. In DNA, the CDR3 is TGTGCCAGCAGCTTAAGGGGGCGAAGCACTGAAGCTTTCTTT.

This clone has just a few counts. The V and J genes are TRBV6-5 and TRBJ1-2; 8 nucleotides line up with TRBD1. Per germline, CDR1 MNHEY and CDR2 SVGAGI. Germline trimming cut 6 bases from V and 8 bases from J; bases unmatched to any gene: 2. There are 11 residues in the CDR3. CDR3 DNA sequence: TGTGCCAGCAGAACAGGGGGAGGCTACACCTTC. It encodes CASRTGGGYTF.

The gene calls are TRBV5-1 and TRBJ1-2; 7 bases fit TRBD1. V trimming: 0 bases; J trimming: 6 bases; junction bases outside the gene matches: 8. Germline lookup yields CDR1 SGHRS and CDR2 YFSETQ. The CDR3 totals 15 residues. CDR3 protein: CASSLALGQMDGYTF. DNA for the CDR3: TGCGCCAGCAGCTTGGCCCTGGGACAGATGGATGGCTACACCTTC.

The gene calls are TRBV27 and TRBJ1-6, with D perhaps matching TRBD1 (6 bases). CDR3 size: 14 residues. Trimming took off 4 bases at V and 8 bases at J, with 12 bases between the two ends. In germline, CDR1 is MNHEY, CDR2 SMNVEV (reference sequence). CDR3 protein: CASSSPGTYSPLHF. CDR3 in DNA: TGTGCCAGCAGTTCACCCGGGACATATTCACCCCTCCACTTT.

This chain joins TRBV24-1 and TRBJ1-5; tentative D call: TRBD1 (5 bases). The CDR3 is made up of 13 amino acids. Germline V lookup: CDR1 KGHDR, CDR2 SFDVKD. Trimming stripped 7 bases from V and 5 bases from J, with 11 bases between. The CDR3 coding sequence is TGTGCCACCAGCCAGGGATTGTATCAGCCCCAGCATTTT. Amino acids: CATSQGLYQPQHF.

This rearrangement joins TRBV3-1 (or the pseudogene TRBV3-2) to TRBJ1-2, with D unclear. This CDR3 region has 14 residues. V was cut by 2 bases and J by 4 bases, with 11 bases left in between. Germline V gives CDR1 LGHDT, CDR2 YNNKEL (reference sequence). Here the CDR3 reads CASSQTGSFYGYTF. As DNA, the CDR3 is TGTGCCAGCAGCCAAACCGGGTCTTTCTATGGCTACACCTTC.

J is TRBJ1-3 and V is TRBV11-2, with D uncertain. Trimming stripped 6 bases from V and 3 bases from J, with 12 bases between. The CDR3 spans 14 residues. In germline, CDR1 is SGHAT, CDR2 FQNNGV. CDR3 DNA: TGTGCCAGCAGGGATAACGGGTTTGGAAACACCATATATTTT. It is translated as CASRDNGFGNTIYF.

The chain employs TRBV9 and TRBJ2-5; 7 positions agree with TRBD1. CDR1 and CDR2 from the germline V gene are SGDLS and YYNGEE. Trimming at V came to 4 bases and at J to 5 bases, leaving 11 bases not matched to a gene. This CDR3 has 15 residues. The CDR3 sequence: CASSLGDRALETQYF. Here the CDR3 DNA reads TGTGCCAGCAGCTTAGGGGACAGAGCACTTGAGACCCAGTACTTC.

The gene calls are TRBV6-6 and TRBJ1-5, with 7 bases matching TRBD1. Trimming at V came to 6 bases and at J to 1 base, leaving 6 bases not matched to a gene. This CDR3 comprises 15 residues. The germline gives CDR1 MNHNY, CDR2 SVGAGI (reference sequence). The CDR3 sequence is CASSTGTASNQPQHF. The CDR3 DNA reads as TGTGCCAGCAGCACCGGGACAGCCAGCAATCAGCCCCAGCATTTT.

The genes are TRBV6-5 and TRBJ1-5, with a tentative D call TRBD1 (5 bases). Germline loops: CDR1 MNHEY, CDR2 SVGAGI. V was trimmed by 2 bases and J by 3 bases, leaving 8 bases between them. CDR3 length: 14 residues. As DNA, the CDR3 is TGTGCCAGCAGTTACAACAGGTACAATCAGCCCCAGCATTTT. Protein sequence: CASSYNRYNQPQHF.